The 20 T cell receptor beta chains below come from one sample, sequenced in a study of blood T cells in healthy people across ages. A J-beta primer mix and a sample-barcoded 5' primer were used in a second PCR of about 7 to 12 cycles. TCRdb passed the 5' RACE reads through MiXCR, listing each CDR3 protein once. The sample includes about 1,000,000 distinct CDR3 sequences, more than 40% of them seen just once. Sequencing used blood. The receptor set was obtained from a woman aged 60-70 years in good health.

This clonotype came up once. The rearrangement joins TRBV2 to TRBJ2-5; TRBD2 aligns across 9 bases. The ends lost 1 base at V and 11 bases at J; junction bases unmatched: 17. The germline CDR1 and CDR2 sequences are SNHLY and FYNNEI. CDR3 size: 17 residues. CDR3 sequence: CASSEVIAGAAYNEQYF. The CDR3 nucleotides are TGTGCCAGCAGTGAAGTAATAGCGGGAGCCGCCTACAATGAGCAGTACTTC.

The chain employs TRBV10-2 and TRBJ2-5, with D possibly TRBD1 on 7 matching bases. The last part of the DNA fits TRBJ2-7 better; the J call may be wrong. CDR1 is WSHSY and CDR2 is SAAADI in the germline V gene. There are 15 residues in the CDR3. The CDR3 region has the DNA TGCGCCAGCAGAGACCCAGGGGGTGGAGGGTACGAGCAGTACTTC. It translates to CASRDPGGGGYEQYF.

The CDR3 DNA is TGTGCCTGGAGTGCGACAGGGTCAAATGAGCAGTTCTTC. This encodes CAWSATGSNEQFF. J is TRBJ2-7 and V is TRBV30; TRBD1 matches 7 bases. The DNA end lines up better with TRBJ2-1; the J call may be wrong. Germline lookup yields CDR1 GTSNPN and CDR2 SVGIG (reference sequence). The CDR3 consists of 13 residues.

V usage is TRBV28 and J usage is TRBJ2-5; 9 bases fit TRBD1. CDR1 and CDR2 from the germline V gene are MDHEN and SYDVKM. Trimming took 6 bases from V and 1 from J; bases not matched to a gene: 12. There are 17 residues in the CDR3. The CDR3 region is CASRNPPGTGFQETQYF. CDR3 sequence (DNA): TGTGCCAGCAGAAATCCCCCCGGGACAGGGTTCCAAGAGACCCAGTACTTC.

This clonotype was counted between two and nine times. V and J are TRBV28 and TRBJ2-7, with 10 bases matching TRBD1. In germline, CDR1 is MDHEN, CDR2 SYDVKM. The CDR3 extends over 12 amino acids. The junction had 3 bases not matched to a gene; V was cut back by 6 bases and J by 7 bases. The CDR3 region is CASSTDRGEQYF. The CDR3 region has the DNA TGTGCCAGCAGCACGGACAGGGGGGAGCAGTACTTC.

Worth noting for this clonotype: Germline is not matched at one junction end, which may reflect a read error. The V gene is TRBV19, the J gene TRBJ2-7; D not certain. Germline loops: CDR1 LNHDA, CDR2 SQIVND (reference sequence). The CDR3 loop spans 13 amino acids. The CDR3, as DNA: TGTGCCTGTAGTATGTCGGACTCCTACGAGCAGTACTTC. Translated: CACSMSDSYEQYF.

This chain links TRBV6-6 with TRBJ2-5, with 9 bases matching TRBD2. Germline-derived CDR1 and CDR2 are MNHNY and SVGAGI (reference sequence). The CDR3 spans 17 residues. V lost 4 bases to trimming and J lost 2 bases; unmatched junction nucleotides: 11. In DNA, the CDR3 is TGTGCCAGCAGTTCGGCGCGGGGGGGCCCCTCACAAGAGACCCAGTACTTC. Its translation: CASSSARGGPSQETQYF.

The chain couples TRBV3-1 to TRBJ2-1; D perhaps matches TRBD1 (6 bases). This CDR3 spans 15 amino acids. V was shortened by 4 bases and J by 7 bases, with 17 bases between the two germline ends. Germline CDR1 is LGHDT and CDR2 is YNNKEL (reference sequence). The CDR3 spells CASSLQGNGGNEQFF. Here the CDR3 DNA reads TGTGCCAGCAGCCTACAGGGTAATGGTGGGAATGAGCAGTTCTTC.

Details on this clonotype: Compared with germline, one end of the junction differs, possibly owing to a read error. The chain recombines TRBV6-5 with TRBJ1-1; D might be TRBD1 (5 bases). The CDR3 is 15 residues long. CDR1 MNHEY and CDR2 SVGAGI come from the germline V gene. CDR3 in DNA: TGTGCCAGCAGTTACTCGACCCCAGGGAACACTGGAGCTTTCTTT. Translated, it gives CASSYSTPGNTGAFF.

In this sample, this clonotype turned up a few times. The rearrangement uses TRBV3-1 and TRBJ2-1, with no clear D. CDR1 is LGHDT and CDR2 is YNNKEL in the germline V gene (reference sequence). The length of the CDR3 is 14 residues. The V and J ends lost 3 bases and 5 bases respectively, with 11 bases between them. CDR3 amino acids: CASSQRTANNEQFF. The CDR3 nucleotides read TGTGCCAGCAGCCAGAGGACGGCCAACAATGAGCAGTTCTTC.

This clonotype appeared a few times. The chain combines TRBV4-1 with TRBJ2-7; D is ambiguous. Germline assignment: CDR1 MGHRA and CDR2 YSYEKL. Trimming cost V 1 base and J 3 bases, with 22 bases left between them. The CDR3 consists of 18 residues. As DNA, the CDR3 is TGCGCCAGCAGCCAAGCCCCGTCGTCGCCCGTGGCCTTCTACGAGCAGTACTTC. Translating it yields CASSQAPSSPVAFYEQYF.

The gene calls are TRBV12-3 or TRBV12-4 and TRBJ1-2; weak D call: TRBD1 (6 bases). The ends were cut back, 3 bases at V and 4 bases at J, with 9 bases in the middle. This CDR3 has 13 amino acids. Here the CDR3 DNA reads TGTGCCAGCAGTTTGACAGGTCCCTATGGCTACACCTTC. As protein: CASSLTGPYGYTF.

This clonotype has only one observation. The genes are TRBV28 and TRBJ2-4; TRBD2 might be the D (5 bases). The CDR3 is made up of 13 amino acids. Germline loops: CDR1 MDHEN, CDR2 SYDVKM. V was pared by 7 bases and J by 13 bases, with 20 bases between. CDR3 loop: CASKDSTTFQQYF. Written as DNA, the CDR3 is TGTGCCAGCAAGGACTCCACTACGTTCCAGCAGTACTTC.

The chain carries TRBV9 and TRBJ2-3; perhaps TRBD2 as D (6 bases). Germline assignment: CDR1 SGDLS and CDR2 YYNGEE. Trimming pared 1 base from V and 1 base from J, leaving 13 bases between. CDR3 length: 16 residues. The CDR3 region has the DNA TGTGCCAGCAGCGTAAGCGGGCAGGGAGGCACAGATACGCAGTATTTT. This translates into CASSVSGQGGTDTQYF.

The table lists this clonotype with a few counts. The chain uses TRBV28 and TRBJ2-1, with D possibly being TRBD1 or TRBD2 (5 bases each). The CDR3 length is 14 residues. CDR1 and CDR2 from the germline V gene are MDHEN and SYDVKM. The ends were cut back, 4 bases at V and 9 bases at J, with 16 bases in the middle. CDR3 nucleotide sequence: TGTGCCAGCAGTTACCCCGGGACCGTGGGTGAGCAGTTCTTC. This gives the protein CASSYPGTVGEQFF.

V is TRBV2 and J is TRBJ2-5; D may be TRBD2 (6 bases). There are 14 residues in the CDR3. The V and J ends lost 6 bases and 3 bases respectively, with 14 bases between them. Germline CDR1 SNHLY, CDR2 FYNNEI. The CDR3 loop is CASRHGTEEETQYF. For the CDR3, the DNA is TGTGCCAGCAGGCATGGGACTGAGGAAGAGACCCAGTACTTC.

The V and J genes are TRBV11-2 and TRBJ1-6, with TRBD1 matching over 7 bases. CDR3 length: 19 amino acids. Germline trimming cut 5 bases from V and 7 bases from J; bases unmatched to any gene: 20. CDR1 is SGHAT and CDR2 is FQNNGV in the germline V gene. This chain's CDR3 is CASSRQSWGGTDENSPLHF. The DNA for the CDR3 is TGTGCCAGCAGCCGTCAAAGTTGGGGGGGGACAGACGAAAATTCACCCCTCCACTTT. Complete variable domain (other parts from reference TRBV11-2 and TRBJ1-6): EAGVAQSPRYKIIEKRQSVAFWCNPISGHATLYWYQQILGQGPKLLIQFQNNGVVDDSQLPKDRFSAERLKGVDSTLKIQPAKLEDSAVYLCASSRQSWGGTDENSPLHFGNGTRLTVT.

J is TRBJ1-1 and V is TRBV3-1; D not certain. Between the trimmed V and J ends, which lost 7 bases and 3 bases, there was a span of 18 bases. The length of the CDR3 is 15 residues. Per the germline V gene, CDR1 is LGHDT and CDR2 is YNNKEL (reference sequence). The CDR3 loop is CASTLGSGADTEAFF. In DNA form, the CDR3 reads TGTGCCAGCACCCTAGGGTCCGGCGCGGACACTGAAGCTTTCTTT.

This clonotype was found a few times. The V gene is TRBV25-1, the J gene TRBJ2-1; D perhaps matches TRBD2 (7 bases). Trimming shortened V by 7 bases and J by 0 bases, and 19 bases separated the two germline ends. Germline V lookup: CDR1 MGHDK, CDR2 SYGVNS. The CDR3 has 17 amino acids. The CDR3 here is CASKGGEWASSYNEQFF. The CDR3 DNA reads as TGTGCCAGCAAAGGGGGGGAGTGGGCAAGCTCCTACAATGAGCAGTTCTTC.

The chain uses TRBV20-1 and TRBJ2-4, with TRBD2 matching 7 bases. This CDR3 spans 15 amino acids. The germline CDR1 and CDR2 sequences are DFQATT and SNEGSKA (reference sequence). J gave up 4 bases and V 3 bases, and 9 bases lay outside the gene matches. This chain's CDR3 is CSASSLAELKNIQYF. The CDR3 DNA reads as TGCAGTGCTAGCTCGCTAGCGGAACTTAAAAACATTCAGTACTTC.